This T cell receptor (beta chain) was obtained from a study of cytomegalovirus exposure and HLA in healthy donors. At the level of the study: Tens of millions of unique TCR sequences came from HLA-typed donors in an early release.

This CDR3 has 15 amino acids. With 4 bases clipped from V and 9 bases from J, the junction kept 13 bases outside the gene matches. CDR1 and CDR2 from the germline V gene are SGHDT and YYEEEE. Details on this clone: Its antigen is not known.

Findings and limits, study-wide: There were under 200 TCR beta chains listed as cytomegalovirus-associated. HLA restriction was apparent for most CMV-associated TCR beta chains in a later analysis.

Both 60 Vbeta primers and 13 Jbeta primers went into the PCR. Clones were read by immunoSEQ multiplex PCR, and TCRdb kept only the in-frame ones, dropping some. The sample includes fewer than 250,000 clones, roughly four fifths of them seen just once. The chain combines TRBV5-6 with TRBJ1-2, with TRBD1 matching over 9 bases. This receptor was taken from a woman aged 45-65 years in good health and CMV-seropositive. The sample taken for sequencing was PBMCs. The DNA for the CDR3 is TGTGCCAGCAGCATACCCGGGACAGGGCGCTCTCGCTACACCTTC. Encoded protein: CASSIPGTGRSRYTF.